The 25 T cell receptor beta chains below come from one sample, sequenced in a study of blood T cell repertoires in COVID-19. Here immunoSEQ multiplex PCR was the method, and the copy in TCRdb shows in-frame clones only, minus some. The sample lists tens of thousands of clones, 82% occurring once. The source material was peripheral blood. The receptors come from a human donor in a cohort sampled during active COVID-19.

V usage is TRBV3-1 (or the pseudogene TRBV3-2) and J usage is TRBJ2-5; 11 bases align to TRBD1. Germline trimming cut 1 base from V and 5 bases from J; bases unmatched to any gene: 3. The CDR3 is made up of 15 amino acids. Germline V CDR1 and CDR2: LGHDT, YNNKEL (reference sequence). CDR3 in amino acids: CASSQGDRGWETQYF. The DNA of the CDR3 is TGTGCCAGCAGCCAAGGGGACAGGGGGTGGGAGACCCAGTACTTC.

The chain is built from TRBV27 and TRBJ2-2; D might be TRBD1 (6 bases). V shed 6 bases and J shed 4 bases, with 15 bases lying between them. Germline lookup yields CDR1 MNHEY and CDR2 SMNVEV (reference sequence). The length of the CDR3 is 15 residues. The CDR3 sequence: CASRITGMGTGELFF. The CDR3, as DNA: TGTGCCAGCAGAATAACAGGGATGGGCACCGGGGAGCTGTTTTTT.

The chain couples TRBV7-9 to TRBJ1-1; unclear D gene. Between the trimmed V and J ends, which lost 4 bases and 1 base, there was a span of 7 bases. Germline V gene sequence: CDR1 SEHNR, CDR2 FQNEAQ (reference sequence). The CDR3 sequence is 13 residues long. CDR3: CASSYGSNTEAFF. For the CDR3, the DNA is TGTGCCAGCAGCTACGGGTCGAACACTGAAGCTTTCTTT.

This clone was seen once. V is TRBV6-5 and J is TRBJ2-7; maybe TRBD2 (6 bases). Between the trimmed V and J ends, which lost 6 bases and 5 bases, there was a span of 11 bases. Germline V gives CDR1 MNHEY, CDR2 SVGAGI. The CDR3 loop spans 12 amino acids. The CDR3 protein is CASRRDSDEQYF. The CDR3 DNA reads as TGTGCCAGCAGGCGGGATTCTGACGAGCAGTACTTC.

The chain links TRBV28 to TRBJ1-4; D not certain. Trimming left V 4 bases short and J 0 bases short, with 9 bases between. Germline-derived CDR1 and CDR2 are MDHEN and SYDVKM. CDR3 length: 15 amino acids. CDR3 residues: CASSYGTTTNEKLFF. CDR3 DNA: TGTGCCAGCAGTTATGGCACAACAACTAATGAAAAACTGTTTTTT.

V gene TRBV29-1 combines with J gene TRBJ2-2; possibly TRBD2 for D (6 bases). The CDR3 spans 14 residues. CDR1 SQVTM and CDR2 ANQGSEA come from the germline V gene. Trimming took 5 bases from V and 1 from J, leaving 11 bases between them. The CDR3 region is CSVLTSLNTGELFF. Written as DNA, the CDR3 is TGCAGCGTTCTGACTAGTTTGAACACCGGGGAGCTGTTTTTT.

As DNA, the CDR3 is TGTGCCAGCTCACCGTCTACCTCAGGTCTAGCGGGGGGAGAGCAGTTCTTC. Protein sequence: CASSPSTSGLAGGEQFF. The chain has TRBV18 and TRBJ2-1; 11 positions match TRBD2. Losses at the gene ends were 3 bases for V and 10 bases for J; bases not matched to a gene: 14. Germline CDR1 is KGHSH and CDR2 is LQKENI. CDR3 length: 17 amino acids.

This clone was recorded at least ten times. V and J are TRBV5-1 and TRBJ2-5, with 9 bases lining up with TRBD1. Germline values: CDR1 SGHRS, CDR2 YFSETQ. The CDR3 consists of 15 residues. J gave up 6 bases and V 4 bases, and 10 bases lay outside the gene matches. The CDR3 region has the DNA TGCGCCAGCAGCGAGGACAGGGGAGTGATAAAGACCCAGTACTTC. Translating gives CASSEDRGVIKTQYF.

The V and J genes are TRBV28 and TRBJ2-7; tentatively, D is TRBD2 (6 bases). Trimming left V 8 bases short and J 3 bases short, with 17 bases between. The germline V gene encodes CDR1 MDHEN and CDR2 SYDVKM. The CDR3 runs 14 residues. The DNA of the CDR3 is TGTGCCAGCGGTGGGGGGTTCAGGTACTACGAGCAGTACTTC. Translation gives CASGGGFRYYEQYF.

The J gene is TRBJ2-2, the V gene TRBV6-6; TRBD2 matches 7 bases. The CDR3 runs 15 residues. Germline values: CDR1 MNHNY, CDR2 SVGAGI (reference sequence). The V gene end was trimmed by 2 bases and the J gene end by 4 bases; junction bases not matched to a gene: 4. This chain's CDR3 is CASSYKGTITGELFF. The CDR3 bases are TGTGCCAGCAGTTACAAAGGGACTATCACCGGGGAGCTGTTTTTT.

The chain joins TRBV28 to TRBJ2-1; D is unclear. The CDR3 consists of 12 residues. The germline V and J ends were trimmed by 4 bases and 5 bases, with 6 bases remaining between them. Germline-derived CDR1 and CDR2 are MDHEN and SYDVKM. This chain's CDR3 is CASSSRNNEQFF. Here the CDR3 DNA reads TGTGCCAGCAGTTCCAGGAACAATGAGCAGTTCTTC.

The chain combines TRBV27 with TRBJ2-6; 12 positions match TRBD1. The CDR3 is 18 amino acids. Germline loops: CDR1 MNHEY, CDR2 SMNVEV (reference sequence). Trimming at V came to 6 bases and at J to 2 bases, leaving 8 bases not matched to a gene. The DNA for the CDR3 is TGTGCCAGCAGGCGGGCGGGACAGGGGGCTGCTGGGGCCAACGTCCTGACTTTC. Amino acids: CASRRAGQGAAGANVLTF. The whole variable domain, remainder taken from reference TRBV27 and TRBJ2-6, is EAQVTQNPRYLITVTGKKLTVTCSQNMNHEYMSWYRQDPGLGLRQIYYSMNVEVTDKGDVPEGYKVSRKEKRNFPLILESPSPNQTSLYFCASRRAGQGAAGANVLTFGAGSRLTVL.

V usage is TRBV19 and J usage is TRBJ2-7, with D perhaps TRBD1 (6 bases). The germline V and J ends were trimmed by 4 bases and 4 bases, with 17 bases remaining between them. CDR3 size: 15 residues. CDR1 LNHDA and CDR2 SQIVND come from the germline V gene (reference sequence). CDR3: CASSNDWGHEYEQYF. The CDR3 DNA is TGTGCCAGTAGTAACGACTGGGGACACGAATACGAGCAGTACTTC.

This chain uses TRBV24-1 with TRBJ2-7; a possible D gene is TRBD1 (6 bases). Germline assignment: CDR1 KGHDR and CDR2 SFDVKD. Trimming stripped 3 bases from V and 3 bases from J, with 14 bases between. The length of the CDR3 is 15 residues. This CDR3 is CATSDPTGIHYEQYF. The CDR3 region has the DNA TGTGCCACCAGTGATCCTACAGGGATACACTACGAGCAGTACTTC.

The J gene is TRBJ2-7, the V gene TRBV6-6, with D unresolved. Germline loops: CDR1 MNHNY, CDR2 SVGAGI (reference sequence). The CDR3 extends over 16 amino acids. Between the trimmed V and J ends, which lost 3 bases and 2 bases, there was a span of 17 bases. CDR3 region: CASSYYSATQTYEQYF. CDR3 in DNA: TGTGCCAGCAGTTATTATTCAGCGACCCAAACCTACGAGCAGTACTTC.

This clone occurred once. The chain combines TRBV28 with TRBJ2-5; 8 bases fit TRBD2. Germline loops: CDR1 MDHEN, CDR2 SYDVKM. The CDR3 is made up of 18 amino acids. V dropped 2 bases and J dropped 4; count of bases not matched to a gene: 15. The CDR3 region has the DNA TGTGCCAGCAGTTTAGTCGGCGGGGGGACCATCTCCGGAGAGACCCAGTACTTC. Translating it yields CASSLVGGGTISGETQYF.

The rearrangement uses TRBV2 and TRBJ2-3; 9 bases line up with TRBD1. The germline V gene encodes CDR1 SNHLY and CDR2 FYNNEI. J gave up 5 bases and V 4 bases, and 7 bases lay outside the gene matches. The CDR3 length is 15 residues. The CDR3 region has the DNA TGTGCCAGCAGTGGGGGGACAGGGCCCGGAGATACGCAGTATTTT. It translates to CASSGGTGPGDTQYF. Variable domain in full (rest from reference TRBV2 and TRBJ2-3): EPEVTQTPSHQVTQMGQEVILRCVPISNHLYFYWYRQILGQKVEFLVSFYNNEISEKSEIFDDQFSVERPDGSNFTLKIRSTKLEDSAMYFCASSGGTGPGDTQYFGPGTRLTVL.

This clone occurred once. This chain connects TRBV27 to TRBJ1-1, with a tentative D call TRBD1 (6 bases). V was clipped by 1 base and J by 4 bases, with 22 bases between them. This CDR3 has 18 residues. Germline assignment: CDR1 MNHEY and CDR2 SMNVEV (reference sequence). The CDR3 loop reads CASSLFSGTPTRSTEAFF. As DNA, the CDR3 is TGTGCCAGCAGTTTATTTTCCGGGACACCTACGAGGAGCACTGAAGCTTTCTTT.

The chain uses TRBV2 and TRBJ2-7; a weak D match, TRBD1 (5 bases). The CDR3 loop spans 14 amino acids. Germline lookup yields CDR1 SNHLY and CDR2 FYNNEI. V was pared by 6 bases and J by 1 base, with 13 bases between. Here the CDR3 DNA reads TGTGCCAGCAGACGGACGGACACTTCCTACGAGCAGTACTTC. The encoded protein is CASRRTDTSYEQYF.

The chain employs TRBV11-2 and TRBJ2-3; 9 bases agree with TRBD2. The CDR3 totals 18 residues. Germline V gene lookup returns CDR1 SGHAT and CDR2 FQNNGV. The J segment lost 5 bases and the V segment lost 5 bases, leaving 17 bases of the junction unmatched. CDR3 nucleotides: TGTGCCAGCAGCCCCTTCCCCCTCAGCGGGGGGATAAGAGATACGCAGTATTTT. This encodes CASSPFPLSGGIRDTQYF.

The genes are TRBV3-1 (or the pseudogene TRBV3-2) and TRBJ2-7; 7 bases fit TRBD1. The V gene's germline CDR1 is LGHDT and CDR2 YNNKEL (reference sequence). Trimming removed 4 bases from V and 6 bases from J; junction bases left unmatched: 6. The CDR3 has 13 residues. The CDR3 loop reads CASSPTGALEQYF. CDR3 nucleotide sequence: TGTGCCAGCAGCCCCACAGGGGCACTCGAGCAGTACTTC.

This chain connects TRBV5-6 to TRBJ2-1; weak D call: TRBD2 (6 bases). The germline V and J ends were trimmed by 4 bases and 3 bases, with 17 bases remaining between them. CDR1 and CDR2 from the germline V gene are SGHDT and YYEEEE. This CDR3 spans 16 amino acids. The CDR3: CASSTEGDFDYNEQFF. In nucleotides, the CDR3 is TGTGCCAGCAGCACGGAGGGAGACTTCGACTACAATGAGCAGTTCTTC. The full variable domain, in which reference TRBV5-6 and TRBJ2-1 provide the parts outside the CDR3, is DAGVTQSPTHLIKTRGQQVTLRCSPKSGHDTVSWYQQALGQGPQFIFQYYEEEERQRGNFPDRFSGHQFPNYSSELNVNALLLGDSALYLCASSTEGDFDYNEQFFGPGTRLTVL.

The V gene is TRBV5-1, the J gene TRBJ1-4, with 7 positions matching TRBD1. CDR1 and CDR2 from the germline V gene are SGHRS and YFSETQ. The CDR3 length is 16 residues. With V trimmed by 1 base and J by 6 bases, 9 bases remained unmatched. Here the CDR3 reads CASSLTHRGSYEKLFF. In nucleotides, the CDR3 is TGCGCCAGCAGCTTGACCCACAGGGGCTCTTATGAAAAACTGTTTTTT.

V gene TRBV19 combines with J gene TRBJ1-1; D call uncertain. CDR3 length: 12 residues. CDR1 LNHDA and CDR2 SQIVND come from the germline V gene (reference sequence). V lost 4 bases and J 8 bases, leaving 11 bases between the germline ends. The CDR3 reads CASSTFTGEAFF. The CDR3 DNA follows: TGTGCCAGTAGTACCTTTACGGGGGAAGCTTTCTTT.

The chain employs TRBV5-6 and TRBJ2-5; TRBD2 matches at 10 bases. Germline CDR1 reads SGHDT; CDR2 reads YYEEEE. Losses at the gene ends were 4 bases for V and 1 base for J; bases not matched to a gene: 7. This CDR3 contains 16 residues. The CDR3 here is CASSQILAGFQETQYF. In DNA form, the CDR3 reads TGTGCCAGCAGCCAAATACTAGCGGGGTTCCAAGAGACCCAGTACTTC.